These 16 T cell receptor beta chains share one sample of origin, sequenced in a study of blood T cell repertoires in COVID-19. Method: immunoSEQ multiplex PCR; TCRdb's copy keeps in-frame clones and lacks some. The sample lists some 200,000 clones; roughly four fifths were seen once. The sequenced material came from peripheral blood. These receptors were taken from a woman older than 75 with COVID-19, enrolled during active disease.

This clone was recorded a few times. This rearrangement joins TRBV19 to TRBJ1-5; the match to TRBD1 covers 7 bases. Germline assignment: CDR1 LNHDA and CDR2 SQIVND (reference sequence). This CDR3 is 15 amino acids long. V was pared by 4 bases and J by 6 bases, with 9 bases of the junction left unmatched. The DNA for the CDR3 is TGTGCCAGTAGTAAGGAAGGGGGCGCAGGTCAGCCCCAGCATTTT. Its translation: CASSKEGGAGQPQHF.

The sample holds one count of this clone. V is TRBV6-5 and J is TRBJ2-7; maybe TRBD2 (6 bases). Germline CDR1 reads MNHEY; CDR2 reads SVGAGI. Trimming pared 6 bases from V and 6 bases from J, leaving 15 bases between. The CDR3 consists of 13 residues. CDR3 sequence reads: CASSLTGEREQYF. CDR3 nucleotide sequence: TGTGCCAGCAGCCTGACGGGGGAACGCGAGCAGTACTTC.

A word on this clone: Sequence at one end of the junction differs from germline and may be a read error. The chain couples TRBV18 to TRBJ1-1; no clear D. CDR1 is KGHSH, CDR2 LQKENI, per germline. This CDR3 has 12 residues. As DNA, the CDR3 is TGTGCCAGCTCGCCACAGCACACTGAAGCTTTCTTT. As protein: CASSPQHTEAFF. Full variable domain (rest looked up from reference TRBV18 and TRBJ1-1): NAGVMQNPRHLVRRRGQEARLRCSPMKGHSHVYWYRQLPEEGLKFMVYLQKENIIDESGMPKERFSAEFPKEGPSILRIQQVVRGDSAAYFCASSPQHTEAFFGQGTRLTVV.

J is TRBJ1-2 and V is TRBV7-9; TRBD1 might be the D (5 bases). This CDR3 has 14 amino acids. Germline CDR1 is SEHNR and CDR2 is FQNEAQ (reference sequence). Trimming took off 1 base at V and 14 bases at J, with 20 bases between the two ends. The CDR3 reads CASSLGGTGESKTF. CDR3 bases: TGTGCCAGCAGCTTAGGGGGAACGGGGGAAAGCAAGACCTTC.

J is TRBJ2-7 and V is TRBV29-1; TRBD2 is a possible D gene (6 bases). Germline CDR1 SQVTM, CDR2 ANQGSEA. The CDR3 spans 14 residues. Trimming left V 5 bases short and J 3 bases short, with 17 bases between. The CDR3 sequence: CSVHGGTAGYEQYF. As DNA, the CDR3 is TGCAGCGTTCATGGGGGGACGGCCGGCTACGAGCAGTACTTC.

As DNA, the CDR3 is TGTGCCAGCAGCCTTGGCCCCCCTAATGAGCAGTTCTTC. Its protein product is CASSLGPPNEQFF. V and J are TRBV7-8 and TRBJ2-1; unclear D gene. The V and J ends lost 5 bases and 7 bases respectively, with 12 bases between them. Looked up from germline, CDR1 is SGHVS and CDR2 is FQNEAQ. CDR3 length: 13 residues.

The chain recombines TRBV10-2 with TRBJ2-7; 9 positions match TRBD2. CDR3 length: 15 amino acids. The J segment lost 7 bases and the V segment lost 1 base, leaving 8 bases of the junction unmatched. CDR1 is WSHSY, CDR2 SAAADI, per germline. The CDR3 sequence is CASSEWGSGGGEQYF. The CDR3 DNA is TGCGCCAGCAGTGAGTGGGGTAGCGGGGGTGGGGAGCAGTACTTC.

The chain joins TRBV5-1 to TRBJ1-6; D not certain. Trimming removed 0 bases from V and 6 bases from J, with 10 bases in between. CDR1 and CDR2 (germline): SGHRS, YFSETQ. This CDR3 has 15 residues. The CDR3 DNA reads TGCGCCAGCAGCTTGGGCATTAGCGGTAATTCACCCCTCCACTTT. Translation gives CASSLGISGNSPLHF.

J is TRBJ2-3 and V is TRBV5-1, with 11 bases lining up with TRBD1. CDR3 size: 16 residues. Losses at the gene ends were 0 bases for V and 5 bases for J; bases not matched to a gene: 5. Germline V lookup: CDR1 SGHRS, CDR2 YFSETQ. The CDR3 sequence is CASSLVAGTGGDTQYF. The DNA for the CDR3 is TGCGCCAGCAGCTTGGTAGCGGGGACAGGGGGAGATACGCAGTATTTT.

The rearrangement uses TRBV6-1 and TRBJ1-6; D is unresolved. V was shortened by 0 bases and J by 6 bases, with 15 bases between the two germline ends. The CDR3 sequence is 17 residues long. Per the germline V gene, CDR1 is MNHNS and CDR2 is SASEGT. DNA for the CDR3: TGTGCCAGCAGTGAAGCGTTTCGAAGGCGAGGTAATTCACCCCTCCACTTT. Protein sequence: CASSEAFRRRGNSPLHF.

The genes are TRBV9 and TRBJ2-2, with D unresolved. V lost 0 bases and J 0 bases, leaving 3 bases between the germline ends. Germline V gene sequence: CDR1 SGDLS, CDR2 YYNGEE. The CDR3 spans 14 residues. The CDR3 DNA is TGTGCCAGCAGCGTAGGGCCGAACACCGGGGAGCTGTTTTTT. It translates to CASSVGPNTGELFF.

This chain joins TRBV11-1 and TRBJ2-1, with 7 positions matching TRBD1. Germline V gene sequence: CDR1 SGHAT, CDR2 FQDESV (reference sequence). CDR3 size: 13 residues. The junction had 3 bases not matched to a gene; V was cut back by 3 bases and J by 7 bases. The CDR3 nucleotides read TGTGCCAGCAGCTTGGCACAGGGGAATGAGCAGTTCTTC. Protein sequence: CASSLAQGNEQFF.

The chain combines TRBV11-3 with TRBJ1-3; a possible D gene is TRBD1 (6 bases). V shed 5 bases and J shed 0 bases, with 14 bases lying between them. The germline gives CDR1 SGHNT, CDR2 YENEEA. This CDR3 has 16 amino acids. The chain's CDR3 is CASSRGGMGSGNTIYF. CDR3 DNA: TGTGCCAGCAGCCGAGGGGGAATGGGCTCTGGAAACACCATATATTTT.

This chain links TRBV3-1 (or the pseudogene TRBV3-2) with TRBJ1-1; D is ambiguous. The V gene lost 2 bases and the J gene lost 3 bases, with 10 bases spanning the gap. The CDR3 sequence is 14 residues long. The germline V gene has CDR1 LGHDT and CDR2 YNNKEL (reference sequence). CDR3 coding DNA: TGTGCCAGCAGCCAACTGGGCCCCGACACTGAAGCTTTCTTT. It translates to CASSQLGPDTEAFF.

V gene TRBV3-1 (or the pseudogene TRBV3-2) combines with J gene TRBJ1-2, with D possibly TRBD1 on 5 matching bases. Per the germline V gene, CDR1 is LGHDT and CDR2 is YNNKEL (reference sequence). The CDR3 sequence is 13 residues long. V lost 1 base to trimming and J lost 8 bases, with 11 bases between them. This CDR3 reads CASSQGRSGGYTF. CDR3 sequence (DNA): TGTGCCAGCAGCCAAGGACGGTCAGGGGGCTACACCTTC.

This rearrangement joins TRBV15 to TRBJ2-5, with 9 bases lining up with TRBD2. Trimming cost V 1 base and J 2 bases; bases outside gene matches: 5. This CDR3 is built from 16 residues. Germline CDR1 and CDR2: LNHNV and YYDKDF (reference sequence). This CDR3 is CATSRVRGGGQETQYF. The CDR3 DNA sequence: TGTGCCACCAGCAGAGTCCGCGGGGGGGGGCAAGAGACCCAGTACTTC.